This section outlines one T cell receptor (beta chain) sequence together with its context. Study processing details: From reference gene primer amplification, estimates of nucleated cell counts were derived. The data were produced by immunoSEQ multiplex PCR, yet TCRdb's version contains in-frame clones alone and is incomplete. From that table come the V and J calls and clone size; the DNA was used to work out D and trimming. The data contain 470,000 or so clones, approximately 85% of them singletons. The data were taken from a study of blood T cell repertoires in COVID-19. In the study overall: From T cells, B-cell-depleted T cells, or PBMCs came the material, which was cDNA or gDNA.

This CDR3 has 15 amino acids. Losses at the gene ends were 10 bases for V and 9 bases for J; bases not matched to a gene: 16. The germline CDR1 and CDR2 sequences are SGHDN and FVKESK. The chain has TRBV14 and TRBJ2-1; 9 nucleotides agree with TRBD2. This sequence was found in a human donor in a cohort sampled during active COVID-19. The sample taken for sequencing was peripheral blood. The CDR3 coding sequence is TGTGCCATCCTTAAACGGGCGGGAGGGCCTCCTGAGCAGTTCTTC. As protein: CAILKRAGGPPEQFF. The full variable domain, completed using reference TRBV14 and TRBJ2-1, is EAGVTQFPSHSVIEKGQTVTLRCDPISGHDNLYWYRRVMGKEIKFLLHFVKESKQDESGMPNNRFLAERTGGTYSTLKVQPAELEDSGVYFCAILKRAGGPPEQFFGPGTRLTVL.